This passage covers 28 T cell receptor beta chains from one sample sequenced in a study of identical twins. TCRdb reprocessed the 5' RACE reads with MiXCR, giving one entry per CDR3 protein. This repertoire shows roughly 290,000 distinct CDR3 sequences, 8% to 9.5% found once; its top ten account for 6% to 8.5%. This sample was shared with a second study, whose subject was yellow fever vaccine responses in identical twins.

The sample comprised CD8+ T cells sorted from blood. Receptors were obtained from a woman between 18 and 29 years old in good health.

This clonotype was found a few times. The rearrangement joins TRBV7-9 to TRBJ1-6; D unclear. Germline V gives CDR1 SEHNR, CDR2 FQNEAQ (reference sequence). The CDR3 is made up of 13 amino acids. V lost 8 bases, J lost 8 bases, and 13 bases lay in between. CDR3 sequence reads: CASGGGRYSPLHF. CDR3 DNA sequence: TGTGCCAGCGGCGGTGGGAGGTATTCACCCCTCCACTTT.

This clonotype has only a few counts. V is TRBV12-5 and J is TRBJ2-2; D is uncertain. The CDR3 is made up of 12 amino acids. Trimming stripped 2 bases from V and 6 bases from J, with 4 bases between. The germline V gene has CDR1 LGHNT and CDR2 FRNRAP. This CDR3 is CASGLTPGELFF. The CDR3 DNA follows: TGTGCTAGTGGTTTGACCCCCGGGGAGCTGTTTTTT.

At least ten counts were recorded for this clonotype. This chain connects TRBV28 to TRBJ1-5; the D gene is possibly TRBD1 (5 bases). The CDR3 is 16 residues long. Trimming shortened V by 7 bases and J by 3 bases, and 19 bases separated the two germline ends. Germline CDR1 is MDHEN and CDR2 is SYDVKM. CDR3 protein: CASISRDGVNNQPQHF. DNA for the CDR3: TGTGCCAGCATCTCGAGGGACGGAGTAAACAATCAGCCCCAGCATTTT.

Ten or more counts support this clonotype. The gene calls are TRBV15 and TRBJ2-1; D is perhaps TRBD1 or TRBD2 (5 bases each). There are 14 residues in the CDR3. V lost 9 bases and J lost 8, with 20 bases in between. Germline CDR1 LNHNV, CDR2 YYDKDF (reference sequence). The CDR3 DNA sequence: TGTGCCACACGTGCGGAAGGGGAGTTCGATGAGCAGTTCTTC. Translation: CATRAEGEFDEQFF.

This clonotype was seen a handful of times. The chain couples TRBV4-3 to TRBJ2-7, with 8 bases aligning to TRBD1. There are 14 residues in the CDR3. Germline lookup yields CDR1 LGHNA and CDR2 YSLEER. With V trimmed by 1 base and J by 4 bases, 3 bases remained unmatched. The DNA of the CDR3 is TGCGCCAGCAGCCAAGGACAGGGGAATTACGAGCAGTACTTC. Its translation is CASSQGQGNYEQYF.

CDR3 residues: CASSDHEGPDTQYF. The CDR3 bases are TGCGCCAGCAGTGATCATGAGGGCCCAGATACGCAGTATTTT. The chain employs TRBV10-2 and TRBJ2-3; possibly TRBD2 for D (5 bases). The CDR3 spans 14 residues. From germline, CDR1 is WSHSY and CDR2 SAAADI. With 3 bases removed from V and 4 bases from J, the gap between germline ends came to 11 bases.

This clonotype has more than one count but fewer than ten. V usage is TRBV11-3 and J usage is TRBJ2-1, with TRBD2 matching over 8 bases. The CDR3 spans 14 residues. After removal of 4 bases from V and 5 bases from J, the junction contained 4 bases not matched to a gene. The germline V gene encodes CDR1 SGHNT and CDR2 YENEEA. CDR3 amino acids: CASSSSGLDNEQFF. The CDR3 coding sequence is TGTGCCAGCAGCTCTTCGGGACTAGACAATGAGCAGTTCTTC.

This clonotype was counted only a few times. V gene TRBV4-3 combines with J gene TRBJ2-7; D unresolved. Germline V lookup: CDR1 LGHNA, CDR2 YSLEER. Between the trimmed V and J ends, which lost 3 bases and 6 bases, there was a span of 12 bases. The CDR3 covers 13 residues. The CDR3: CASSHNSPSEQYF. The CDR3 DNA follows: TGCGCCAGCAGCCACAATAGTCCCAGCGAGCAGTACTTC.

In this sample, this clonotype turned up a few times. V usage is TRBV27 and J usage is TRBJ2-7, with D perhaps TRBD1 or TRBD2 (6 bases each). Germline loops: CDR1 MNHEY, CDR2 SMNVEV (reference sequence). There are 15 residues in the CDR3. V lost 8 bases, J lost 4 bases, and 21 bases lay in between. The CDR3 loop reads CASSPEGGPLYEQYF. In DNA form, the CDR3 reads TGTGCCAGCTCCCCTGAGGGGGGCCCTCTATACGAGCAGTACTTC.

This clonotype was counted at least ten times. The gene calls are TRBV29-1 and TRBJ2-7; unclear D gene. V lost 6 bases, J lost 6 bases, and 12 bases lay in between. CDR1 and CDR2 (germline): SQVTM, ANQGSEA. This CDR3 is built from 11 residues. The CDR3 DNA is TGCAGCGTCAACAAGCTGGGCGAGCAGTACTTC. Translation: CSVNKLGEQYF.

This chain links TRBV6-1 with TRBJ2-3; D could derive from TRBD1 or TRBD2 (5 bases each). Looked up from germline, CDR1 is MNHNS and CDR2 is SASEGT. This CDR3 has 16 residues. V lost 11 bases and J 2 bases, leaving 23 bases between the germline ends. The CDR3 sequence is CASNTKGTDYTDTQYF. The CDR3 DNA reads TGTGCCTCCAACACGAAAGGGACGGATTACACAGATACGCAGTATTTT.

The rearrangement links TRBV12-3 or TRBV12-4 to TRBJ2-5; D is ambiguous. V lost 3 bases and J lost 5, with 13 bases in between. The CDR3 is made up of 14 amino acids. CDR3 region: CASSFPGRLETQYF. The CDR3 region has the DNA TGTGCCAGCAGTTTTCCGGGCAGGCTGGAGACCCAGTACTTC.

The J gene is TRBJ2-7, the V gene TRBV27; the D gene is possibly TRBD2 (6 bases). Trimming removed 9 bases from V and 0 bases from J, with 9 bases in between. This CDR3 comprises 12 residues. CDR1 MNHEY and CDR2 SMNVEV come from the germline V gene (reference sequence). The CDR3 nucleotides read TGTGCCAGTGGGAGGAGCTCCTACGAGCAGTACTTC. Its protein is CASGRSSYEQYF.

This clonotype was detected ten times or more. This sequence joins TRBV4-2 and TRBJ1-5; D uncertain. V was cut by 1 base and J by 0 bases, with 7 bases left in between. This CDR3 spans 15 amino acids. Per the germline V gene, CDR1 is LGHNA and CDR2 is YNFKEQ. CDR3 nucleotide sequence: TGTGCCAGCAGCCAAGTAGCCTATAGCAATCAGCCCCAGCATTTT. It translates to CASSQVAYSNQPQHF.

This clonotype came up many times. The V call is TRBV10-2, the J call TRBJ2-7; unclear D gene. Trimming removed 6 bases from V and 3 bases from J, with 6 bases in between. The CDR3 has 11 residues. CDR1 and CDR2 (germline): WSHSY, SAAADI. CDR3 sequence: CASRDLYEQYF. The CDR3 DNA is TGCGCCAGCAGGGATCTCTACGAGCAGTACTTC.

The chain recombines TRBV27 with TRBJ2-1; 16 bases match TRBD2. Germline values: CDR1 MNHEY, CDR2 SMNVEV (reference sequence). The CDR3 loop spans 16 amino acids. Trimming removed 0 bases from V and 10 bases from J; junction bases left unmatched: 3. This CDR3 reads CASSLSGTSGGEEQFF. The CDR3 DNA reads TGTGCCAGCAGTTTATCGGGGACTAGCGGGGGGGAGGAGCAGTTCTTC.

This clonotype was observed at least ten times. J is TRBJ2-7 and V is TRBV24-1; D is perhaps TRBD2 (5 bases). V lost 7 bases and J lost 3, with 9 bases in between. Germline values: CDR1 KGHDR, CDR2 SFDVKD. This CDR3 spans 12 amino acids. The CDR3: CATSPGDYEQYF. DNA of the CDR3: TGTGCCACCAGCCCCGGGGACTACGAGCAGTACTTC.

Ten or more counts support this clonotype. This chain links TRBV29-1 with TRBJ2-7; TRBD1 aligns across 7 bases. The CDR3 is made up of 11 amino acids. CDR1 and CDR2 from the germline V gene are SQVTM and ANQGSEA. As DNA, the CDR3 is TGCGGGACAGCCGTACCCCACGAGCAGTACTTC. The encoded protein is CGTAVPHEQYF.

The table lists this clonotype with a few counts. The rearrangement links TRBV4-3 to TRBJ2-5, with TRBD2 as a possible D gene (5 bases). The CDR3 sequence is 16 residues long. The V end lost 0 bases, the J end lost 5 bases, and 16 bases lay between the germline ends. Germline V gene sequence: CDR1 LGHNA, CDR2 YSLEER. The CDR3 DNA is TGCGCCAGCAGCCAAGATTTTACGGGAATCATGGAGACCCAGTACTTC. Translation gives CASSQDFTGIMETQYF.

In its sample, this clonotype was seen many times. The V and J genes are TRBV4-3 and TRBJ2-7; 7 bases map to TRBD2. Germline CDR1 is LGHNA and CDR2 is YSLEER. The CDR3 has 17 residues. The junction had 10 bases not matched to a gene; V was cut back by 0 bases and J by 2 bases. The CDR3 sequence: CASSQDRLRETTYEQYF. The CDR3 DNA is TGCGCCAGCAGCCAAGATCGTTTGCGGGAGACAACCTACGAGCAGTACTTC.

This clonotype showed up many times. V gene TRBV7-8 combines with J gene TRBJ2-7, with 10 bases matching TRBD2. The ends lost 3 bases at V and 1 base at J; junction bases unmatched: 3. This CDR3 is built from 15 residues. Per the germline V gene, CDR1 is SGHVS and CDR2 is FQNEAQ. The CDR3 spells CASSLSGGVSYEQYF. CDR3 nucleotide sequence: TGTGCCAGCAGCTTGAGCGGGGGGGTGTCCTACGAGCAGTACTTC.

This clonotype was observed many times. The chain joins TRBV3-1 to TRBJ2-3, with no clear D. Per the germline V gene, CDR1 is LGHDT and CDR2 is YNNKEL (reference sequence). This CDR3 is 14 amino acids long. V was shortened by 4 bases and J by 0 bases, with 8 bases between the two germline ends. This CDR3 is CASSPYTSTDTQYF. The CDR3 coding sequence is TGTGCCAGCAGCCCATACACCAGCACAGATACGCAGTATTTT.

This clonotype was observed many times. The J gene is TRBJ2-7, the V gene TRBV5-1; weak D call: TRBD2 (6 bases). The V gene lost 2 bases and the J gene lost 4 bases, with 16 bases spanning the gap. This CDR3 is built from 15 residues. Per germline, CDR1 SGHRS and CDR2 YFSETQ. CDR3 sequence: CASSFEREVIYEQYF. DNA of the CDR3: TGCGCCAGCAGCTTTGAGAGGGAGGTGATTTACGAGCAGTACTTC.

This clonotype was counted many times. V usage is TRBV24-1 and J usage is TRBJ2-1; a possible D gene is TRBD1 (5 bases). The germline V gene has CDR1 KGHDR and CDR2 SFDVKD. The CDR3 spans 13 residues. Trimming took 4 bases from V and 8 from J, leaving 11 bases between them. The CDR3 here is CATSERTRDEQFF. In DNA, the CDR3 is TGTGCCACCAGTGAGCGGACACGGGATGAGCAGTTCTTC.

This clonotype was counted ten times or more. The CDR3 DNA follows: TGTGCCAGCAGTTACTCTCCTAGCGGGGCATACGAGCAGTACTTC. This sequence encodes CASSYSPSGAYEQYF. The V gene is TRBV6-5, the J gene TRBJ2-7; 9 nucleotides line up with TRBD2. V gave up 0 bases and J gave up 4 bases; unmatched junction bases: 4. CDR3 length: 15 residues. Germline values: CDR1 MNHEY, CDR2 SVGAGI.

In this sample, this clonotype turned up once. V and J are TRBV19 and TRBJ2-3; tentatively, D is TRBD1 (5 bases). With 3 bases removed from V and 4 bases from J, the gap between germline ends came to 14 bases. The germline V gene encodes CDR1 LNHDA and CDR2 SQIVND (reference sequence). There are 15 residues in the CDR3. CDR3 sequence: CASSMWGSSPDTQYF. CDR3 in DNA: TGTGCCAGTAGTATGTGGGGCAGTTCTCCAGATACGCAGTATTTT.

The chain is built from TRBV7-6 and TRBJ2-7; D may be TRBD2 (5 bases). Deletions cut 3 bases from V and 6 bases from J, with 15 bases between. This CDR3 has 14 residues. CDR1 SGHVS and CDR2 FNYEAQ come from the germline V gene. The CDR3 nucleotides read TGTGCCAGCAGCTTTGGGGAGCCGACTTTCGAGCAGTACTTC. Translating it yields CASSFGEPTFEQYF.

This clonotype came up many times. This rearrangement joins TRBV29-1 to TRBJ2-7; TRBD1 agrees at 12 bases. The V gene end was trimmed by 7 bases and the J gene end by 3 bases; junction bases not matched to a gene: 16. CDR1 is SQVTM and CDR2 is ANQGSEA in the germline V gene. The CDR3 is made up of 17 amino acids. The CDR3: CSASGDRGQSTLYEQYF. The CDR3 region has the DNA TGCAGCGCGTCGGGGGACAGGGGGCAATCGACCCTCTACGAGCAGTACTTC.